The 8 T cell receptor beta chains presented below share a single source sample, sequenced in a study of regulatory T cells in long-lasting Graves disease. Sample time point: newly diagnosed GD, antithyroid drugs for less than 3 months. The TCR library was made from RNA extracted from PBMCs. Investigators prepared the TCR beta libraries by applying iRepertoire HTBI primers and Arm-PCR of CDR3 regions. TCRdb reprocessed the multiplex PCR reads with MiXCR, giving one entry per CDR3 protein. This table holds 420,000 or so distinct CDR3 sequences, 16% found once. The data also belong to a second study, concerning T cells in Graves' hyperthyroidism and ophthalmopathy.

The source was peripheral blood mononuclear cells (PBMCs), collected at new diagnosis, from a patient treated with antithyroid drugs. The receptors shown here come from a woman aged 18-29 years with Graves disease.

Points on this clonotype: This may stem from a read error, because a much larger clone lies one nucleotide away. This CDR3 is CASSLKGPNTGAFF. The CDR3 DNA reads TGTGCCAGCAGCTTGAAAGGGCCGAACACTGGAGCTTTCTTT. The V gene is TRBV7-9, the J gene TRBJ2-7, with D uncertain. The better agreement between TRBJ1-1 and the DNA end casts doubt on the J call. The CDR3 consists of 14 residues. CDR1 is SEHNR and CDR2 is FQNEAQ in the germline V gene (reference sequence).

This clonotype was counted ten times or more. This chain joins TRBV24-1 and TRBJ2-1, with D possibly being TRBD2 (6 bases). This CDR3 contains 17 residues. Germline CDR1 and CDR2: KGHDR and SFDVKD. Trimming pared 3 bases from V and 0 bases from J, leaving 14 bases between. DNA for the CDR3: TGTGCCACCAGTGATCATAGCGGACTTAGCTCCTACAATGAGCAGTTCTTC. Translating gives CATSDHSGLSSYNEQFF.

In DNA form, the CDR3 reads TGTGCCAGCAGTTACCGTGAGGTCGACACCGGGGAGCTGTTTTTT. Protein sequence: CASSYREVDTGELFF. V is TRBV6-2 or TRBV6-3 and J is TRBJ2-2; no reliable D call. The length of the CDR3 is 15 residues. Germline V gives CDR1 MNHEY, CDR2 SVGEGT. V lost 2 bases, J lost 3 bases, and 10 bases lay in between.

The rearrangement uses TRBV19 and TRBJ1-1, with unresolved D. The CDR3 is 15 amino acids. V was clipped by 3 bases and J by 1 base, with 12 bases between them. CDR1 LNHDA and CDR2 SQIVND come from the germline V gene (reference sequence). CDR3 region: CASSISLGGNTEAFF. The CDR3 region has the DNA TGTGCCAGTAGTATCTCTCTTGGAGGGAACACTGAAGCTTTCTTT.

CDR3 protein: CSVGTSGKTGELFF. The CDR3 coding sequence is TGCAGCGTTGGGACTAGCGGGAAGACCGGGGAGCTGTTTTTT. The genes are TRBV29-1 and TRBJ2-2; 12 nucleotides match TRBD2. V shed 4 bases, J shed 5 bases, and the junction held 2 bases outside the gene matches. The CDR3 contains 14 residues. Per germline, CDR1 SQVTM and CDR2 ANQGSEA.

The chain links TRBV13 to TRBJ2-1, with 12 bases aligning to TRBD2. Germline V gene sequence: CDR1 PRHDT, CDR2 FYEKMQ (reference sequence). Trimming took 5 bases from V and 0 from J; bases not matched to a gene: 8. The CDR3 has 18 amino acids. The CDR3, as DNA: TGTGCCAGCAGCGAAACCCTAGCGGGAGGGCTCTCCTACAATGAGCAGTTCTTC. Its protein product is CASSETLAGGLSYNEQFF.

This clonotype was counted between two and nine times. The chain links TRBV5-6 to TRBJ1-1; the D gene is possibly TRBD1 (6 bases). Trimming cost V 4 bases and J 2 bases, with 24 bases left between them. Germline V lookup: CDR1 SGHDT, CDR2 YYEEEE. There are 18 residues in the CDR3. Here the CDR3 DNA reads TGTGCCAGCAGCCAATCAGGGGCACCTCCCAACCGTAACACTGAAGCTTTCTTT. Encoded protein: CASSQSGAPPNRNTEAFF.

A word on this clonotype: Just one base apart from a much larger clone, this may be a read error. The V and J genes are TRBV20-1 and TRBJ2-1; 11 positions agree with TRBD2. The V segment lost 6 bases and the J segment 10 bases; nucleotides outside the gene matches: 8. Germline V gene data show CDR1 as DFQATT and CDR2 as SNEGSKA (reference sequence). The CDR3 is made up of 13 amino acids. This CDR3 reads CSALGLAAHEQFF. The CDR3 nucleotides are TGCAGTGCCCTGGGACTAGCGGCCCACGAGCAGTTCTTC.